These 29 T cell receptor beta chains came from one sample sequenced in a study of cytotoxic CD8 clonotypes in ibrutinib-treated CLL. The table came from immunoSEQ multiplex PCR; TCRdb's copy has only in-frame clones and leaves some out. Found here are about 300,000 clones, less than 85% of them singletons; the top ten hold approximately 5.6%. Sequences were derived from PBMCs, sampled at disease progression, from a patient treated with ibrutinib. The receptors originated from a human donor with chronic lymphocytic leukemia.

The chain combines TRBV4-1 with TRBJ1-2; perhaps TRBD1 as D (5 bases). The CDR3 is 15 amino acids. Germline V lookup: CDR1 MGHRA, CDR2 YSYEKL. V was shortened by 0 bases and J by 4 bases, with 12 bases between the two germline ends. CDR3 sequence reads: CASSQEDTRSYGYTF. In nucleotides, the CDR3 is TGCGCCAGCAGCCAAGAGGACACTCGAAGCTATGGCTACACCTTC.

V gene TRBV28 combines with J gene TRBJ2-3; 9 nucleotides agree with TRBD2. This CDR3 is 17 amino acids long. The junction had 8 bases not matched to a gene; V was cut back by 4 bases and J by 0 bases. Germline assignment: CDR1 MDHEN and CDR2 SYDVKM. The CDR3, as DNA: TGTGCCAGCAGTTGGGTTCGTAGCGGGAGTAGCACAGATACGCAGTATTTT. It yields the protein CASSWVRSGSSTDTQYF. Supplemented by reference TRBV28 and TRBJ2-3, the full variable domain reads DVKVTQSSRYLVKRTGEKVFLECVQDMDHENMFWYRQDPGLGLRLIYFSYDVKMKEKGDIPEGYSVSREKKERFSLILESASTNQTSMYLCASSWVRSGSSTDTQYFGPGTRLTVL.

The rearrangement links TRBV5-1 to TRBJ2-7; 8 bases match TRBD1. The CDR3 has 17 amino acids. V dropped 0 bases and J dropped 6; count of bases not matched to a gene: 14. The V gene's germline CDR1 is SGHRS and CDR2 YFSETQ. The DNA for the CDR3 is TGCGCCAGCAGCTTGGTCTCAAGGTACAGGGGGACTGTCGAGCAGTACTTC. This translates into CASSLVSRYRGTVEQYF.

The rearrangement links TRBV4-1 to TRBJ2-7; no clear D gene. The CDR3 sequence is 17 residues long. From germline, CDR1 is MGHRA and CDR2 YSYEKL. V dropped 1 base and J dropped 2 bases, with 18 bases sitting between them. This chain's CDR3 is CASSQGSQPRSPYEQYF. CDR3 bases: TGCGCCAGCAGCCAAGGATCACAGCCCCGTTCTCCCTACGAGCAGTACTTC.

V is TRBV29-1 and J is TRBJ2-2; TRBD1 is a possible D gene (7 bases). In germline, CDR1 is SQVTM, CDR2 ANQGSEA. The CDR3 totals 16 residues. Trimming pared 6 bases from V and 1 base from J, leaving 18 bases between. The DNA for the CDR3 is TGCAGCGTCGAACTGGCGGGACAGATGAACACCGGGGAGCTGTTTTTT. It codes for CSVELAGQMNTGELFF.

The chain carries TRBV4-3 and TRBJ2-1, with 11 bases fitting TRBD2. Germline CDR1 reads LGHNA; CDR2 reads YSLEER. There are 15 residues in the CDR3. J gave up 15 bases and V 0 bases, and 10 bases lay outside the gene matches. The chain's CDR3 is CASSQDGLAGGPLFF. CDR3 coding DNA: TGCGCCAGCAGCCAAGATGGACTAGCGGGCGGACCCTTGTTCTTC.

This clone was picked up a small number of times. V is TRBV19 and J is TRBJ1-6, with unresolved D. The length of the CDR3 is 16 residues. Germline CDR1 and CDR2: LNHDA and SQIVND (reference sequence). The ends were cut back, 6 bases at V and 0 bases at J, with 12 bases in the middle. CDR3 loop: CASRWGWGSYNSPLHF. For the CDR3, the DNA is TGTGCCAGTAGATGGGGATGGGGCTCCTATAATTCACCCCTCCACTTT.

This chain joins TRBV4-3 and TRBJ2-3, with a possible D match to TRBD1 (6 bases). V was shortened by 3 bases and J by 6 bases, with 22 bases between the two germline ends. Germline loops: CDR1 LGHNA, CDR2 YSLEER. There are 17 residues in the CDR3. The DNA for the CDR3 is TGCGCCAGCAGCCAGGGCCACAGGGACCTACAAATCGATACGCAGTATTTT. This codes for CASSQGHRDLQIDTQYF.

V usage is TRBV10-3 and J usage is TRBJ1-1; D not resolved. Trimming shortened V by 5 bases and J by 4 bases, and 14 bases separated the two germline ends. CDR3 length: 14 amino acids. The germline V gene encodes CDR1 ENHRY and CDR2 SYGVKD. The chain's CDR3 is CAISIGLSGTEAFF. CDR3 nucleotide sequence: TGTGCCATCAGTATAGGACTGTCGGGCACTGAAGCTTTCTTT.

The chain combines TRBV19 with TRBJ2-7; TRBD2 matches 9 bases. Germline trimming cut 3 bases from V and 3 bases from J; bases unmatched to any gene: 3. Germline V gene data show CDR1 as LNHDA and CDR2 as SQIVND (reference sequence). The CDR3 covers 14 residues. CDR3 bases: TGTGCCAGTAGTATTGCTAGCGGGATCTACGAGCAGTACTTC. It translates to CASSIASGIYEQYF.

The V call is TRBV7-2, the J call TRBJ2-3; 8 bases line up with TRBD1. The germline gives CDR1 SGHTA, CDR2 FQGNSA. V lost 4 bases and J lost 2; bases outside the gene matches: 5. CDR3 length: 15 amino acids. The CDR3: CASSSQGGPTDTQYF. As DNA, the CDR3 is TGTGCCAGCAGCTCACAGGGGGGCCCCACAGATACGCAGTATTTT.

This clone has a single count. The chain is built from TRBV15 and TRBJ1-1; no firm D call. Germline CDR1 LNHNV, CDR2 YYDKDF (reference sequence). CDR3 size: 20 residues. V dropped 0 bases and J dropped 1 base, with 24 bases sitting between them. The CDR3 nucleotides are TGTGCCACCAGCAGAGACGGTGGATATGGAGTTGGACCGAAGAACACTGAAGCTTTCTTT. It translates to CATSRDGGYGVGPKNTEAFF.

The genes are TRBV4-1 and TRBJ1-1; 8 bases align to TRBD1. Per germline, CDR1 MGHRA and CDR2 YSYEKL. This CDR3 has 19 residues. Losses at the gene ends were 0 bases for V and 6 bases for J; bases not matched to a gene: 18. The CDR3 DNA is TGCGCCAGCAGCCAAGATATCGGAGAGTACAGGGGGGGCCCCCCTGAAGCTTTCTTT. Its protein product is CASSQDIGEYRGGPPEAFF.

J is TRBJ2-1 and V is TRBV6-1; D might be TRBD1 (6 bases). Germline CDR1 MNHNS, CDR2 SASEGT. V lost 7 bases and J 3 bases, leaving 10 bases between the germline ends. The CDR3 covers 13 residues. CDR3 protein: CASNLDSYNEQFF. CDR3 in DNA: TGTGCCAGCAACTTGGACAGCTACAATGAGCAGTTCTTC.

This chain links TRBV7-9 with TRBJ2-7, with D possibly TRBD1 on 6 matching bases. The V end lost 1 base, the J end lost 3 bases, and 22 bases lay between the germline ends. The germline V gene has CDR1 SEHNR and CDR2 FQNEAQ (reference sequence). The CDR3 length is 18 residues. The CDR3 sequence: CASSLVWQQGPLGYEQYF. In DNA, the CDR3 is TGTGCCAGCAGCTTAGTTTGGCAACAGGGACCGCTCGGCTACGAGCAGTACTTC.

The sample holds one count of this clone. The CDR3 protein is CASSPHDRESEKLFF. The CDR3 nucleotides read TGTGCCAGCAGCCCCCATGACAGGGAGAGTGAAAAACTGTTTTTT. The rearrangement joins TRBV11-2 to TRBJ1-4, with TRBD1 identical over 7 bases. The junction had 10 bases not matched to a gene; V was cut back by 5 bases and J by 7 bases. The germline gives CDR1 SGHAT, CDR2 FQNNGV. The CDR3 is made up of 15 amino acids. Drawing the rest from reference TRBV11-2 and TRBJ1-4, the complete variable domain is EAGVAQSPRYKIIEKRQSVAFWCNPISGHATLYWYQQILGQGPKLLIQFQNNGVVDDSQLPKDRFSAERLKGVDSTLKIQPAKLEDSAVYLCASSPHDRESEKLFFGSGTQLSVL.

V is TRBV10-3 and J is TRBJ1-2; weak D call: TRBD1 (6 bases). The CDR3 spans 14 residues. V was clipped by 3 bases and J by 7 bases, with 15 bases between them. Per germline, CDR1 ENHRY and CDR2 SYGVKD. The CDR3 nucleotides read TGTGCCATCAGTGATCACGTAGGGGGGAGTGGCTACACCTTC. The encoded protein is CAISDHVGGSGYTF.

The rearrangement joins TRBV10-2 to TRBJ1-6, with 8 bases lining up with TRBD1. The CDR3 sequence is 13 residues long. V shed 6 bases, J shed 13 bases, and the junction held 8 bases outside the gene matches. Germline CDR1 reads WSHSY; CDR2 reads SAAADI. The CDR3 DNA follows: TGCGCCAGCAGCGACAGGGGAGTATCCCCCCTCCACTTT. Translation gives CASSDRGVSPLHF.

This clone appeared once. The chain combines TRBV7-6 with TRBJ1-2; D uncertain. The CDR3 has 14 amino acids. Trimming shortened V by 4 bases and J by 5 bases, and 14 bases separated the two germline ends. Per the germline V gene, CDR1 is SGHVS and CDR2 is FNYEAQ. This CDR3 reads CASSSSPGSYGYTF. The CDR3 bases are TGTGCCAGCAGCTCAAGTCCAGGATCATATGGCTACACCTTC. Together with reference TRBV7-6 and TRBJ1-2, the CDR3 gives the full variable domain: GAGVSQSPRYKVTKRGQDVALRCDPISGHVSLYWYRQALGQGPEFLTYFNYEAQQDKSGLPNDRFSAERPEGSISTLTIQRTEQRDSAMYRCASSSSPGSYGYTFGSGTRLTVV.

V usage is TRBV6-6 and J usage is TRBJ2-7; tentative D call: TRBD2 (6 bases). The germline gives CDR1 MNHNY, CDR2 SVGAGI (reference sequence). The CDR3 loop spans 14 amino acids. V was pared by 2 bases and J by 8 bases, with 16 bases between. The chain's CDR3 is CASSYERAGRKQYF. DNA for the CDR3: TGTGCCAGCAGTTACGAGCGGGCAGGGCGGAAGCAGTACTTC.

This chain links TRBV28 with TRBJ2-7, with 11 nucleotides matching TRBD2. Germline values: CDR1 MDHEN, CDR2 SYDVKM. The CDR3 runs to 15 residues. V lost 0 bases and J lost 3; bases outside the gene matches: 1. The CDR3 region has the DNA TGTGCCAGCAGTTTATGGGGGACTAGCGGCTACGAGCAGTACTTC. Translating it yields CASSLWGTSGYEQYF.

The rearrangement joins TRBV7-2 to TRBJ2-3; no clear D gene. The CDR3 covers 14 residues. Trimming left V 4 bases short and J 1 base short, with 9 bases between. Germline-derived CDR1 and CDR2 are SGHTA and FQGNSA. The DNA for the CDR3 is TGTGCCAGCAGCTCGAGTCATGGCACAGATACGCAGTATTTT. Its translation: CASSSSHGTDTQYF.

This CDR3 reads CASSESFLAVHEQYF. In nucleotides, the CDR3 is TGTGCCAGCAGCGAGTCCTTCCTAGCGGTCCACGAGCAGTACTTC. The chain combines TRBV9 with TRBJ2-7, with 7 bases that match TRBD2. The CDR3 has 15 residues. With 3 bases clipped from V and 5 bases from J, the junction kept 11 bases outside the gene matches. Germline V gene lookup returns CDR1 SGDLS and CDR2 YYNGEE. The full variable domain, rest sourced from reference TRBV9 and TRBJ2-7, is DSGVTQTPKHLITATGQRVTLRCSPRSGDLSVYWYQQSLDQGLQFLIQYYNGEERAKGNILERFSAQQFPDLHSELNLSSLELGDSALYFCASSESFLAVHEQYFGPGTRLTVT.

A single count supports this clone. V gene TRBV19 combines with J gene TRBJ2-1; no firm D call. The CDR3 runs 11 residues. V dropped 6 bases and J dropped 4 bases, with 4 bases sitting between them. CDR1 LNHDA and CDR2 SQIVND come from the germline V gene (reference sequence). The CDR3 protein is CASRGYNEQFF. The DNA of the CDR3 is TGTGCCAGTAGGGGTTACAATGAGCAGTTCTTC.

This chain joins TRBV29-1 and TRBJ2-1; 8 bases are shared with TRBD1. The CDR3 is 16 amino acids. Trimming took 0 bases from V and 1 from J; bases not matched to a gene: 5. Germline CDR1 and CDR2: SQVTM and ANQGSEA. CDR3 sequence (DNA): TGCAGCGTTGAAGATGCCGACAGGGGATCCTACAATGAGCAGTTCTTC. This translates into CSVEDADRGSYNEQFF.

The chain couples TRBV7-2 to TRBJ1-3, with 7 bases that match TRBD1. The CDR3 spans 14 residues. Germline CDR1 is SGHTA and CDR2 is FQGNSA. Unmatched junction bases numbered 2, after V lost 5 bases and J lost 1 base. The CDR3: CASSVQGSGNTIYF. The CDR3 DNA follows: TGTGCCAGCAGCGTACAGGGGTCTGGAAACACCATATATTTT.

The chain combines TRBV4-2 with TRBJ1-2; the match to TRBD1 covers 7 bases. Germline assignment: CDR1 LGHNA and CDR2 YNFKEQ. There are 15 residues in the CDR3. V shed 2 bases, J shed 5 bases, and the junction held 8 bases outside the gene matches. The CDR3 loop reads CASSQPRDSEYGYTF. DNA of the CDR3: TGTGCCAGCAGCCAACCCCGGGACAGCGAGTATGGCTACACCTTC.

This clone came up a few times. Germline and junction disagree at one end, which may indicate a read error. J is TRBJ1-1 and V is TRBV2, with D possibly TRBD1 on 5 matching bases. Per the germline V gene, CDR1 is SNHLY and CDR2 is FYNNEI. The CDR3 runs 10 residues. CDR3 DNA: TGTGCCAGCAGTCAAAGGGGCTGGGGATTT. It yields the protein CASSQRGWGF.

The rearrangement uses TRBV27 and TRBJ1-5; D is unresolved. The germline gives CDR1 MNHEY, CDR2 SMNVEV (reference sequence). Trimming shortened V by 3 bases and J by 6 bases, and 6 bases separated the two germline ends. The CDR3 loop spans 12 amino acids. The CDR3 region is CASSFLGQPQHF. In DNA, the CDR3 is TGTGCCAGCAGTTTTTTAGGTCAGCCCCAGCATTTT.